This T cell receptor beta chain was captured by sequencing in a study of tumor and adjacent non-tumor tissue in lung cancer. Study-wide context: There were some 11 adenocarcinoma, 2 squamous cell carcinoma and 1 small cell lung cancer cases.

TCRbeta libraries were built with three rounds of nested PCR, modified from ARM-PCR. A single record per CDR3 protein comes from TCRdb applying MiXCR to the multiplex PCR reads. The sample has tens of thousands of distinct CDR3 sequences; around 70% are singletons. This clonotype was counted a single time. Its antigen is unknown. The CDR3 does not close with the conserved phenylalanine or tryptophan, likely indicating a read error. This CDR3 spans 13 amino acids. Germline loops: CDR1 SQVTM, CDR2 ANQGSEA. V gave up 8 bases and J gave up 0 bases, with 11 bases separating them. Broader study findings: Tumor repertoires had a smaller top 100 clone share than normal lung.

The template was RNA from unsorted bulk tissue. This clonotype was sampled from a woman between 70 and 85 years old with non-small cell lung cancer. The chain employs TRBV29-1 and TRBJ2-1, with D unclear. The sequenced material came from lung tumor tissue. As DNA, the CDR3 is TGCAGCCTTACATGTATCTCCTACAATGAGCAGTTCCTC. Residues: CSLTCISYNEQFL.